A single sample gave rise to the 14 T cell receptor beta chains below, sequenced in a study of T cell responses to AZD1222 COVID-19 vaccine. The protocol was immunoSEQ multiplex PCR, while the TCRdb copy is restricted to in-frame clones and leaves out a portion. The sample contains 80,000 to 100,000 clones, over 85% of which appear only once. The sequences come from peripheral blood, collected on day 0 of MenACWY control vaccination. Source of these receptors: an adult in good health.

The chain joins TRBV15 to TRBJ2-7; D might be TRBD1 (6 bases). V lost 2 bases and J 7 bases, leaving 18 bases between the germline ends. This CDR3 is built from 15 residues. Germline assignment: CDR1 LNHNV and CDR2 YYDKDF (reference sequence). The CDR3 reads CATSRPTLQGTEQYF. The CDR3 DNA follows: TGTGCCACCAGCAGACCTACCCTTCAGGGGACAGAGCAGTACTTC.

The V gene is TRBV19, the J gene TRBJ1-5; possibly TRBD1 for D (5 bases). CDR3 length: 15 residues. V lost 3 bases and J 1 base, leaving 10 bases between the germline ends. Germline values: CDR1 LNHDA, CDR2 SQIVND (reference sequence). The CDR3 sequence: CASSIRTGSNQPQHF. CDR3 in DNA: TGTGCCAGTAGTATTCGCACAGGCAGCAATCAGCCCCAGCATTTT.

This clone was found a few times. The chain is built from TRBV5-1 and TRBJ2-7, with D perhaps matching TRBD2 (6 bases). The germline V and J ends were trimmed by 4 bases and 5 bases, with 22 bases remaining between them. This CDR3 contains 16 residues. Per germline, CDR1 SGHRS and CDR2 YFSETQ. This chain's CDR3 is CASSPSGFGGSDEQYF. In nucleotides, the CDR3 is TGCGCCAGCAGCCCCAGTGGGTTCGGAGGGAGCGACGAGCAGTACTTC.

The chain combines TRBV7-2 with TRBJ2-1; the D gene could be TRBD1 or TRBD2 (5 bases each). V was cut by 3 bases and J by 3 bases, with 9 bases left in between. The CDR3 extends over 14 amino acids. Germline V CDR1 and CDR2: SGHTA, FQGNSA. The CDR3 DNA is TGTGCCAGCAGCTTCGGGGCTGTCTACAATGAGCAGTTCTTC. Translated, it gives CASSFGAVYNEQFF.

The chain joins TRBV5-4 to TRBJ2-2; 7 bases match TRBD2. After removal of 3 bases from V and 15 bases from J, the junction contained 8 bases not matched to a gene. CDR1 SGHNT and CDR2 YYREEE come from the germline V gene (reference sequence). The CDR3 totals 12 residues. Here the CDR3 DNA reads TGTGCCAGCAGCTCCCCTCCCGGGGGGATGTTTTTT. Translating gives CASSSPPGGMFF.

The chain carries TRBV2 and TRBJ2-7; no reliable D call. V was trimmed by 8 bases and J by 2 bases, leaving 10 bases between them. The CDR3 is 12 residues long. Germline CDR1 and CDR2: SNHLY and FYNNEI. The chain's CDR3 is CASGGLPYEQYF. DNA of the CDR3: TGTGCCAGCGGTGGGCTTCCCTACGAGCAGTACTTC.

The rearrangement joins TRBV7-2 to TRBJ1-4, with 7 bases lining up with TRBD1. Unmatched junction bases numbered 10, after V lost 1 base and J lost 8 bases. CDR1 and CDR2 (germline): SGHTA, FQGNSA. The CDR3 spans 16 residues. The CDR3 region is CASSLGGQAFYEKLFF. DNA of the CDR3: TGTGCCAGCAGCTTAGGCGGACAGGCCTTTTACGAAAAACTGTTTTTT.

CDR3: CSASPLYEQYF. The CDR3 DNA follows: TGCAGTGCTAGTCCCCTCTACGAGCAGTACTTC. This rearrangement joins TRBV20-1 to TRBJ2-7; no definite D call. Trimming took off 3 bases at V and 3 bases at J, with 6 bases between the two ends. Germline assignment: CDR1 DFQATT and CDR2 SNEGSKA (reference sequence). This CDR3 has 11 amino acids.

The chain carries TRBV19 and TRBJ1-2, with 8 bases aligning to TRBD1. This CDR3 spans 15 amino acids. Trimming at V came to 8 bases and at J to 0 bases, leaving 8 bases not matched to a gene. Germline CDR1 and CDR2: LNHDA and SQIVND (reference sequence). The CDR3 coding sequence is TGTGCCAGTTCGGACAGGGACATTCCTAACTATGGCTACACCTTC. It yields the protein CASSDRDIPNYGYTF.

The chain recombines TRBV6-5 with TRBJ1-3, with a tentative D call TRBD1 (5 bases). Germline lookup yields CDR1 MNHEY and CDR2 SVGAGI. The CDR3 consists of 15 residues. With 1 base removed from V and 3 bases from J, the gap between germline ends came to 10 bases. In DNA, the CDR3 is TGTGCCAGCAGTTACTTGGGGGGGAGTGGAAACACCATATATTTT. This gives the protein CASSYLGGSGNTIYF.

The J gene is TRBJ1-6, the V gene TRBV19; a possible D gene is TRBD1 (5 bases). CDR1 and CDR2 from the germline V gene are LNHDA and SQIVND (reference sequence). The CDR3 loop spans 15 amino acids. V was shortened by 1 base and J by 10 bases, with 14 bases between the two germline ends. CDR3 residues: CASSIGGTGTSPLHF. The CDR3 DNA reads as TGTGCCAGTAGTATAGGTGGGACGGGGACGTCACCCCTCCACTTT.

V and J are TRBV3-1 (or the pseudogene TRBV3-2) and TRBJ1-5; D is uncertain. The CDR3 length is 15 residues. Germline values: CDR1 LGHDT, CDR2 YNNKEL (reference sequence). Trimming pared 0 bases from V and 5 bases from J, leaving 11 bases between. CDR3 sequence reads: CASSQERSRYQPQHF. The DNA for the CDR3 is TGTGCCAGCAGCCAAGAACGGTCCAGATATCAGCCCCAGCATTTT.

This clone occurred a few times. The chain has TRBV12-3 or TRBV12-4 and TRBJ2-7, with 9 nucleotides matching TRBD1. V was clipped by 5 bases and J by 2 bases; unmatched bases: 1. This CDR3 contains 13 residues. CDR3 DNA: TGTGCCAGCAGTCGACAGGGGGCCTACGAGCAGTACTTC. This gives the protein CASSRQGAYEQYF.

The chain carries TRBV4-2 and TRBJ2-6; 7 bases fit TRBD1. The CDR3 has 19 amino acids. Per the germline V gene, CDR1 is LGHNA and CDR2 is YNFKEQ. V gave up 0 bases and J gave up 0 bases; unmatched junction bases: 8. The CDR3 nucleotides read TGTGCCAGCAGCCAAGAGTTGGGGACAGCTTCCTCTGGGGCCAACGTCCTGACTTTC. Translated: CASSQELGTASSGANVLTF.